A single sample is the source of the 10 T cell receptor beta chains below, sequenced in a study of blood T cell repertoires in COVID-19. Data came from immunoSEQ multiplex PCR; TCRdb stores just in-frame clones and leaves some out. The sample records around 700,000 clones, around 90% being singletons. The sample taken for sequencing was peripheral blood. The origin of the receptors is a woman aged 18-30 years with acute or convalescent COVID-19.

The V gene is TRBV5-1, the J gene TRBJ2-3; 8 nucleotides agree with TRBD2. This CDR3 has 16 amino acids. CDR1 and CDR2 (germline): SGHRS, YFSETQ. The trim removed 3 bases at V and 6 bases at J, leaving 12 bases unmatched. The CDR3 loop is CASSWTTGGSDDTQYF. The CDR3 DNA reads as TGCGCCAGCAGCTGGACTACGGGGGGGAGCGATGATACGCAGTATTTT. Combining the CDR3 with reference TRBV5-1 and TRBJ2-3 gives the whole variable domain KAGVTQTPRYLIKTRGQQVTLSCSPISGHRSVSWYQQTPGQGLQFLFEYFSETQRNKGNFPGRFSGRQFSNSRSEMNVSTLELGDSALYLCASSWTTGGSDDTQYFGPGTRLTVL.

The rearrangement uses TRBV6-1 and TRBJ2-7; D remains unclear. Germline V gives CDR1 MNHNS, CDR2 SASEGT. This CDR3 spans 16 amino acids. The germline V and J ends were trimmed by 0 bases and 0 bases, with 12 bases remaining between them. This CDR3 is CASSEAAPWASYEQYF. DNA of the CDR3: TGTGCCAGCAGTGAAGCGGCCCCGTGGGCCTCCTACGAGCAGTACTTC.

V and J are TRBV4-1 and TRBJ1-1; no firm D call. The CDR3 loop spans 16 amino acids. V was trimmed by 5 bases and J by 3 bases, leaving 19 bases between them. In germline, CDR1 is MGHRA, CDR2 YSYEKL. The CDR3 nucleotides read TGCGCCAGCAGCGAAACAATTACGGGAATTTACACTGAAGCTTTCTTT. This codes for CASSETITGIYTEAFF.

The chain recombines TRBV24-1 with TRBJ2-3; D is unclear. The ends were cut back, 3 bases at V and 2 bases at J, with 5 bases in the middle. The CDR3 sequence is 13 residues long. Germline V gives CDR1 KGHDR, CDR2 SFDVKD. CDR3 amino acids: CATSDTNTDTQYF. In DNA form, the CDR3 reads TGTGCCACCAGTGATACTAACACAGATACGCAGTATTTT.

The rearrangement uses TRBV27 and TRBJ2-1, with TRBD2 matching over 8 bases. This CDR3 contains 14 residues. Germline V gene sequence: CDR1 MNHEY, CDR2 SMNVEV (reference sequence). J gave up 9 bases and V 4 bases, and 8 bases lay outside the gene matches. In DNA form, the CDR3 reads TGTGCCAGCAGTTCCGGCGGGGGGTATAGTGAGCAGTTCTTC. Its translation: CASSSGGGYSEQFF.

This clone was picked up one time. The genes are TRBV13 and TRBJ1-6; D gene unclear. The ends were cut back, 4 bases at V and 7 bases at J, with 11 bases in the middle. Looked up from germline, CDR1 is PRHDT and CDR2 is FYEKMQ (reference sequence). CDR3 length equals 14 residues. The CDR3 DNA reads TGTGCCAGCAGCTACTACGGCGGGAATTCACCCCTCCACTTT. It encodes CASSYYGGNSPLHF.

This chain connects TRBV6-2 or TRBV6-3 to TRBJ2-3; 13 nucleotides line up with TRBD2. CDR1 is MNHEY and CDR2 is SVGEGT in the germline V gene. Losses at the gene ends were 5 bases for V and 8 bases for J; bases not matched to a gene: 7. The CDR3 contains 15 residues. The CDR3 bases are TGTGCCAGCAGTGATTGGACTAGCGGGGGTGGTACGCAGTATTTT. Residues: CASSDWTSGGGTQYF.

The gene calls are TRBV30 and TRBJ1-2; a possible D gene is TRBD1 (5 bases). CDR1 and CDR2 (germline): GTSNPN, SVGIG (reference sequence). Trimming cost V 3 bases and J 9 bases, with 20 bases left between them. CDR3 size: 14 residues. CDR3 amino acids: CAWRPHGTSFSYTF. CDR3 DNA: TGTGCCTGGAGACCCCATGGGACTAGCTTTAGCTACACCTTC.

The rearrangement joins TRBV24-1 to TRBJ1-1; the D gene is possibly TRBD1 (6 bases). This CDR3 region has 21 residues. Germline V gives CDR1 KGHDR, CDR2 SFDVKD. Between the trimmed V and J ends, which lost 8 bases and 5 bases, there was a span of 38 bases. As DNA, the CDR3 is TGTGCCACCACCAAAGAAACCTTCACCCCTACAGGAACAGGGTTCTGGACTGAAGCTTTCTTT. This codes for CATTKETFTPTGTGFWTEAFF.

The rearrangement links TRBV20-1 to TRBJ2-7, with 9 nucleotides matching TRBD2. J gave up 1 base and V 3 bases, and 16 bases lay outside the gene matches. CDR3 length: 18 residues. Germline loops: CDR1 DFQATT, CDR2 SNEGSKA (reference sequence). The DNA of the CDR3 is TGCAGTGCTAGTCCCTTCCCCCGGACTAGCGAGCTTTCCTACGAGCAGTACTTC. Its protein is CSASPFPRTSELSYEQYF.